Each of the 13 T cell receptor beta chains below was sequenced from the same sample in a study of post-analysis software for immune sequencing data. No antigen is known for these receptors. Study-level findings and limits: Controls showed lower frequencies than patients for five TRBV segments, and TRBV5-6, TRBV5-1 and TRBV20-1 were among these.

Every TCR beta cDNA library bore unique molecular identifiers. Via MiXCR, TCRdb re-called the PCR reads, giving one row per CDR3 protein. Counted here are hundreds of thousands of distinct CDR3 sequences, approximately 45% occurring once; the ten biggest clones make up around 10%. The sequenced material came from blood. These receptors came from a girl under 18 with multiple sclerosis.

The rearrangement links TRBV5-6 to TRBJ2-1, with D perhaps matching TRBD1 or TRBD2 (6 bases each). Trimming cost V 2 bases and J 4 bases, with 13 bases left between them. The CDR3 extends over 15 amino acids. CDR1 and CDR2 from the germline V gene are SGHDT and YYEEEE. The DNA for the CDR3 is TGTGCCAGCAGCTTCAACAGGGAGGTATACAATGAGCAGTTCTTC. Amino acids: CASSFNREVYNEQFF.

The rearrangement joins TRBV2 to TRBJ1-1; no reliable D call. Germline V lookup: CDR1 SNHLY, CDR2 FYNNEI. There are 11 residues in the CDR3. With 3 bases removed from V and 7 bases from J, the gap between germline ends came to 6 bases. The CDR3 DNA follows: TGTGCCAGCAGTGACAGCATTGAAGCTTTCTTT. Translation gives CASSDSIEAFF. The full variable domain, in which reference TRBV2 and TRBJ1-1 provide the parts outside the CDR3, is EPEVTQTPSHQVTQMGQEVILRCVPISNHLYFYWYRQILGQKVEFLVSFYNNEISEKSEIFDDQFSVERPDGSNFTLKIRSTKLEDSAMYFCASSDSIEAFFGQGTRLTVV.

The chain uses TRBV20-1 and TRBJ2-5, with a possible D match to TRBD1 (7 bases). V was pared by 5 bases and J by 5 bases, with 21 bases between. This CDR3 has 15 amino acids. Per the germline V gene, CDR1 is DFQATT and CDR2 is SNEGSKA (reference sequence). The CDR3 DNA sequence: TGCAGTGCTCCTTGGGCAGGGGGGTTTCCGGAGACCCAGTACTTC. It yields the protein CSAPWAGGFPETQYF.

There are a few counts of this clonotype. The chain has TRBV4-1 and TRBJ2-7; 10 bases match TRBD1. The CDR3 is 15 amino acids. Germline V gives CDR1 MGHRA, CDR2 YSYEKL. J was trimmed by 5 bases and V by 0 bases; bases with no gene match: 4. The DNA for the CDR3 is TGCGCCAGCAGCCAAGAGGGACAGGGGCGCGACGAGCAGTACTTC. Protein sequence: CASSQEGQGRDEQYF.

This clonotype was detected only once. This chain connects TRBV28 to TRBJ2-1, with D possibly being TRBD1 (6 bases). The V and J ends lost 3 bases and 4 bases respectively, with 10 bases between them. Germline CDR1 MDHEN, CDR2 SYDVKM. This CDR3 has 14 amino acids. CDR3 bases: TGTGCCAGCAGTTTTTTGGACAGATACAATGAGCAGTTCTTC. Protein: CASSFLDRYNEQFF.

The chain carries TRBV20-1 and TRBJ1-4; D is ambiguous. This CDR3 is 16 amino acids long. Between the trimmed V and J ends, which lost 6 bases and 5 bases, there was a span of 22 bases. Looked up from germline, CDR1 is DFQATT and CDR2 is SNEGSKA (reference sequence). In DNA, the CDR3 is TGCAGTGCCGTCAGTAACACGGGGAGAGAGAATGAAAAACTGTTTTTT. Translation: CSAVSNTGRENEKLFF.

V is TRBV12-3 or TRBV12-4 and J is TRBJ2-3; either TRBD1 or TRBD2 may fit D (5 bases each). V dropped 5 bases and J dropped 3 bases, with 18 bases sitting between them. This CDR3 region has 16 residues. The DNA for the CDR3 is TGTGCCAGCAGTGCATTACGGGGTGGGGGTACAGATACGCAGTATTTT. It yields the protein CASSALRGGGTDTQYF.

The chain joins TRBV20-1 to TRBJ2-3; TRBD2 agrees at 10 bases. V lost 2 bases and J lost 2; bases outside the gene matches: 4. The CDR3 contains 15 residues. Germline V gives CDR1 DFQATT, CDR2 SNEGSKA (reference sequence). The chain's CDR3 is CSARTGLADTDTQYF. In DNA, the CDR3 is TGCAGTGCTAGAACCGGACTAGCGGACACAGATACGCAGTATTTT.

This rearrangement joins TRBV11-2 to TRBJ1-4; D uncertain. The CDR3 is 14 residues long. Germline assignment: CDR1 SGHAT and CDR2 FQNNGV. Trimming cost V 0 bases and J 8 bases, with 10 bases left between them. The CDR3 reads CASSLESHEEKLFF. The CDR3 DNA reads as TGTGCCAGCAGCTTAGAATCTCACGAGGAAAAACTGTTTTTT.

This clonotype was found once. This chain joins TRBV29-1 and TRBJ2-1; 11 positions agree with TRBD2. This CDR3 spans 14 amino acids. Germline CDR1 SQVTM, CDR2 ANQGSEA. The J segment lost 8 bases and the V segment lost 7 bases, leaving 10 bases of the junction unmatched. The CDR3 region is CSADSGRAGDEQFF. CDR3 DNA sequence: TGCAGCGCCGATAGCGGGAGGGCCGGGGATGAGCAGTTCTTC.

In regard to this clonotype: A read error may produce the germline difference seen at one junction end. The J gene is TRBJ2-4, the V gene TRBV28, with D possibly being TRBD1 or TRBD2 (5 bases each). The CDR3 runs 14 residues. CDR1 is MDHEN, CDR2 SYDVKM, per germline. CDR3 DNA: TGTGCCGGCAGCCTCCCCGGGGCTCCTCACACGCAGTACTTC. As protein: CAGSLPGAPHTQYF.

The V call is TRBV4-2, the J call TRBJ2-1; maybe TRBD2 (5 bases). Germline CDR1 and CDR2: LGHNA and YNFKEQ. V was shortened by 1 base and J by 8 bases, with 9 bases between the two germline ends. The CDR3 covers 13 residues. The CDR3 region has the DNA TGTGCCAGCAGCCAAGCCTTCGGGGATGAGCAGTTCTTC. Amino acids: CASSQAFGDEQFF.

The rearrangement uses TRBV27 and TRBJ1-1; 10 bases agree with TRBD1. This CDR3 spans 18 amino acids. Trimming removed 5 bases from V and 1 base from J; junction bases left unmatched: 13. Germline values: CDR1 MNHEY, CDR2 SMNVEV (reference sequence). CDR3 nucleotides: TGTGCCAGCAGTCCGCAATCTCGGGACAGGGGACCGAACACTGAAGCTTTCTTT. As protein: CASSPQSRDRGPNTEAFF.